This is a list of T cell receptor beta chains from one sample in a study of shared clonotypes between healthy human individuals. The repertoire was sequenced with immunoSEQ multiplex PCR; TCRdb's copy has only in-frame clones and lacks some. This table holds hundreds of thousands of clones, approximately 79% found once. Sequenced material: memory CD4+ T cells sorted from blood. The receptor set was obtained from a woman between 25 and 40 years old in good health. The conserved cysteine and the conserved F or W are not part of the CDR3 here. The listing skips clone size in some rows; elsewhere it reads once, few, many or a size class.

size: NA; J: TRBJ2-4; V: TRBV19; CDR3: ASSIQGAVNIQY
size: NA; J: TRBJ1-2; V: TRBV28; CDR3: ASRMMGGEGYGYT
size: NA; J: TRBJ2-7; V: TRBV6-4; CDR3: AIAGTPSYEQY
size: many; J: TRBJ2-5; V: TRBV4-1; CDR3: ASSTPAGLAGVNQETQY
size: NA; J: TRBJ2-2; V: TRBV5-1; CDR3: ASSSGQDVGELF
size: many; J: TRBJ2-5; V: TRBV14; CDR3: ASSQDSAGAQETQY
size: once; J: TRBJ2-6; V: TRBV30; CDR3: AWRTTGAFYSGANVLT
size: NA; J: TRBJ2-4; V: TRBV5-4; CDR3: ASSDRAGGNIQY
size: NA; J: TRBJ1-5; V: TRBV5-6; CDR3: ASSRGFYSNQPQH
size: NA; J: TRBJ2-7; V: TRBV18; CDR3: ASSDRLLAEAIAYEQY
size: NA; J: TRBJ2-5; V: TRBV9; CDR3: ASSVGASGQETQY
size: few; J: TRBJ2-7; V: TRBV6-1; CDR3: ASISDIAYEQY
size: NA; J: TRBJ2-3; V: TRBV6-5; CDR3: ASRPMEGTPNTQY
size: once; J: TRBJ1-4; V: TRBV19; CDR3: ASSFPGQGVFGEKLF
size: NA; J: TRBJ1-4; V: TRBV25-1; CDR3: ASSEPTGGVEKLF
size: NA; J: TRBJ2-1; V: TRBV2; CDR3: ASRIQSSSGRQINEQF
size: few; J: TRBJ1-1; V: TRBV6-4; CDR3: ASSEGDNPTEAF
size: NA; J: TRBJ1-3; V: TRBV5-6; CDR3: ASSLLTGRNTIY
size: NA; J: TRBJ2-2; V: TRBV28; CDR3: ASSLLSGRSGANTGELF
size: few; J: TRBJ2-3; V: TRBV5-1; CDR3: ASSLQGMSTDTQY
size: NA; J: TRBJ1-2; V: TRBV28; CDR3: ASSLSLGAGGYT
size: NA; J: TRBJ2-1; V: TRBV27; CDR3: ASSLSSSGSYNEQF
size: few; J: TRBJ2-1; V: TRBV7-2; CDR3: ASSPGLAGGNEQF
size: NA; J: TRBJ2-5; V: TRBV27; CDR3: ASSPGQSKETQY
size: NA; J: TRBJ1-4; V: TRBV6-5; CDR3: ASSYDRTTNEKLF
size: NA; J: TRBJ1-5; V: TRBV4-1; CDR3: ASSPIGGQGWTSNQPQH
size: once; J: TRBJ2-1; V: TRBV5-1; CDR3: ASSLDSLGYNEQF
size: NA; J: TRBJ2-7; V: TRBV27; CDR3: ASSSSLAGFYEQY
size: NA; J: TRBJ2-1; V: TRBV19; CDR3: ASSIYPAPSYNEQF
size: NA; J: TRBJ2-7; V: TRBV7-9; CDR3: ASSPRGTGEQY
size: NA; J: TRBJ1-5; V: TRBV15; CDR3: ATTLRAGGDGNQPQH
size: NA; J: TRBJ2-5; V: TRBV25-1; CDR3: ASSGPGQDYQETQY
size: NA; J: TRBJ2-2; V: TRBV4-1; CDR3: ASSPPNRATGELF
size: NA; J: TRBJ2-5; V: TRBV5-1; CDR3: ASSLTTYQETQY
size: NA; J: TRBJ1-3; V: TRBV29-1; CDR3: SVEAGTVGNTIY
size: NA; J: TRBJ2-7; V: TRBV18; CDR3: ASSPPLAGGLVYEQY
size: NA; J: TRBJ2-4; V: TRBV11-2; CDR3: ASSLRIAKNIQY
size: NA; J: TRBJ2-2; V: TRBV5-1; CDR3: ASSKEGTGELF
size: NA; J: TRBJ1-1; V: TRBV5-1; CDR3: ASSPQGGGTEAF
size: many; J: TRBJ2-5; V: TRBV15; CDR3: ATSGVGETQY
size: few; J: TRBJ2-1; V: TRBV27; CDR3: ASSPQESSDEQF
size: NA; J: TRBJ1-2; V: TRBV7-5; CDR3: VRSLAVGGGYGYT
size: NA; J: TRBJ1-5; V: TRBV7-9; CDR3: ASSRDGDSQPQH
size: once; J: TRBJ1-1; V: TRBV29-1; CDR3: SVDTLFSTEAF
size: once; J: TRBJ1-5; V: TRBV6-6; CDR3: ASSAWEPPQH
size: NA; J: TRBJ2-1; V: TRBV11-2; CDR3: ASRLTSGRGGNEQF
size: once; J: TRBJ2-3; V: TRBV11-3; CDR3: ASSQIGLAGDTQY
size: NA; J: TRBJ1-4; V: TRBV25-1; CDR3: ASSNSRQGSNEKLF
size: once; J: TRBJ2-5; V: TRBV14; CDR3: ASSLRWAQETQY
size: NA; J: TRBJ2-7; V: TRBV18; CDR3: ASSLGTQAYEQY
size: NA; J: TRBJ2-7; V: TRBV19; CDR3: ASSIGRLYEQY
size: NA; J: TRBJ1-1; V: TRBV10-2; CDR3: ASSPADREAF